Listed here is a single TCR beta chain. The data originate from a study of blood T cell repertoires in COVID-19. This table comes from immunoSEQ multiplex PCR, and its TCRdb copy is limited to in-frame clones, with some not included. The sample contains more than 110,000 clones, around 89% of which appear only once. There are 12 residues in the CDR3. Germline-derived CDR1 and CDR2 are SNHLY and FYNNEI. The junction had 12 bases not matched to a gene; V was cut back by 6 bases and J by 14 bases. The V call is TRBV2, the J call TRBJ1-1; 7 bases match TRBD1. This receptor was taken from a man aged 55-75 years with active or convalescent COVID-19. Sample: peripheral blood. CDR3 nucleotides: TGTGCCAGCAGCGGACAGGAACCCTTCAAGTTCTTT. Protein product: CASSGQEPFKFF.